The text below deals with one TCR beta chain. The entry originates in a study of control samples from healthy donors and cancer patients. Trimming at V came to 6 bases and at J to 1 base, leaving 6 bases not matched to a gene. This CDR3 has 15 residues. The V gene's germline CDR1 is SNHLY and CDR2 FYNNEI. Measured with immunoSEQ multiplex PCR; TCRdb has only the in-frame clones, and not every one. The sample has about 170,000 clones; roughly 91% are singletons. This TCR derives from a woman between 25 and 40 years old in good health. The rearrangement uses TRBV2 and TRBJ2-7, with 10 nucleotides matching TRBD2. Sequencing was performed on blood. This CDR3 is CASRRTSGFSYEQYF. CDR3 DNA: TGTGCCAGCAGGAGGACTAGCGGTTTTTCCTACGAGCAGTACTTC.